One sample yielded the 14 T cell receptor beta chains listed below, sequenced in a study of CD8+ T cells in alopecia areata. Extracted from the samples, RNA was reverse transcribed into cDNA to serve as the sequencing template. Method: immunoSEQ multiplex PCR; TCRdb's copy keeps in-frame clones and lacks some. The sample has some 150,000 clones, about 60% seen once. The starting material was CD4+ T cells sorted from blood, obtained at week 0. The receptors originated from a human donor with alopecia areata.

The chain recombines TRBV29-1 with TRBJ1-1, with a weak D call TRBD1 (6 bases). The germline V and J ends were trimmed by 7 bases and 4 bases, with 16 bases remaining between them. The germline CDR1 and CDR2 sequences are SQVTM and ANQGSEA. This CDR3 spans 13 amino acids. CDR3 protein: CSGRNGGPTEAFF. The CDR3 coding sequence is TGCAGCGGGCGAAACGGGGGGCCCACTGAAGCTTTCTTT.

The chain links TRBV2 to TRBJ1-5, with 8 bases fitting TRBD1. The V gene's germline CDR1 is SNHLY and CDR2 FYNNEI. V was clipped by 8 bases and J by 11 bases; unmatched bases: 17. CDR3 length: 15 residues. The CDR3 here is CASQRTTGALESQHF. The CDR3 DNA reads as TGTGCCAGCCAAAGAACGACAGGGGCCCTGGAGTCCCAGCATTTT.

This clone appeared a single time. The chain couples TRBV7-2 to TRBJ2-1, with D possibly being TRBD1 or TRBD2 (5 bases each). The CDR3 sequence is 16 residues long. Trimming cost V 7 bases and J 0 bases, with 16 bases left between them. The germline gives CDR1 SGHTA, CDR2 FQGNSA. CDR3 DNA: TGTGCCAGCACCCCTGGGGGTCTTAGCTCCTACAATGAGCAGTTCTTC. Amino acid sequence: CASTPGGLSSYNEQFF.

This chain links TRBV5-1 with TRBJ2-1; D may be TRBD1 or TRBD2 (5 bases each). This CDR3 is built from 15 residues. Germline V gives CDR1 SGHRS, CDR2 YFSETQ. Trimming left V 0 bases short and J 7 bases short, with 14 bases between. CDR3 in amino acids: CASSLGGAEGNEQFF. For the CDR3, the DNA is TGCGCCAGCAGCTTGGGGGGCGCCGAGGGGAATGAGCAGTTCTTC.

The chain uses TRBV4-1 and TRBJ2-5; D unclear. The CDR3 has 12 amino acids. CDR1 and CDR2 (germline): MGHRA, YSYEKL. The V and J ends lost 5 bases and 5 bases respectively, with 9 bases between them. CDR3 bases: TGCGCCAGCAGCGCTATTCCTGAGACCCAGTACTTC. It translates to CASSAIPETQYF.

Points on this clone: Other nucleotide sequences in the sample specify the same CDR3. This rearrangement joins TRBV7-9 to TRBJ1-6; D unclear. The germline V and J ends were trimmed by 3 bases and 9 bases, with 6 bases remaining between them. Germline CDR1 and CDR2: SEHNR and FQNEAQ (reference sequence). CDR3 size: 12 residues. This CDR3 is CASSLAGSPLHF. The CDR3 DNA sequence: TGTGCCAGCAGCTTGGCAGGTTCACCCCTCCACTTT.

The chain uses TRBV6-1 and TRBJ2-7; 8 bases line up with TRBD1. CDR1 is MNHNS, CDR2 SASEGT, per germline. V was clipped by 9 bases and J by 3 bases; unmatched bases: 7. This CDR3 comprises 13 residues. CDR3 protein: CASTWTGFYEQYF. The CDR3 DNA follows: TGTGCCAGTACCTGGACAGGGTTCTACGAGCAGTACTTC.

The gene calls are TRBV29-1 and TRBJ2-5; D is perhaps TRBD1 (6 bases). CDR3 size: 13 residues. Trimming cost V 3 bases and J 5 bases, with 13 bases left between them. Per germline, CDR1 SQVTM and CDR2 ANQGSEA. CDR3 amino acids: CSVDAQGRETQYF. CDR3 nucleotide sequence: TGCAGCGTTGACGCCCAGGGGCGGGAGACCCAGTACTTC.

The CDR3 is CASSPPIGQTEAFF. CDR3 nucleotide sequence: TGTGCCAGCTCACCACCGATAGGACAGACCGAAGCTTTCTTT. The chain recombines TRBV18 with TRBJ1-1; possibly TRBD1 for D (6 bases). This CDR3 is 14 amino acids long. Deletions cut 0 bases from V and 8 bases from J, with 13 bases between. Germline V lookup: CDR1 KGHSH, CDR2 LQKENI.

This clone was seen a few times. CDR3: CASSLFIRDRGVDEQFF. The CDR3 nucleotides read TGTGCCAGCAGTTTATTTATCCGGGACAGGGGTGTCGATGAGCAGTTCTTC. The chain recombines TRBV28 with TRBJ2-1, with 10 bases lining up with TRBD1. Losses at the gene ends were 1 base for V and 8 bases for J; bases not matched to a gene: 11. Germline assignment: CDR1 MDHEN and CDR2 SYDVKM. The CDR3 runs to 17 residues.

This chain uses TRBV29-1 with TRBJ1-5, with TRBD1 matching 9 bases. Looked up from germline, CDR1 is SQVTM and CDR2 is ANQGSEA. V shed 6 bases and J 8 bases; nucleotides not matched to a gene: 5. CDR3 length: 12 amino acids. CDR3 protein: CSVRQGGEPQHF. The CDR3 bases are TGCAGCGTCAGACAGGGGGGAGAGCCCCAGCATTTT.

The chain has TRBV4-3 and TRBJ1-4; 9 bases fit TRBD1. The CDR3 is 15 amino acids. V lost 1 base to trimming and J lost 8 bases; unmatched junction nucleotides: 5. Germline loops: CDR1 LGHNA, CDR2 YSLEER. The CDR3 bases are TGCGCCAGCAGCCAAGGGACAGGGGTAGGGGAAAAACTGTTTTTT. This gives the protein CASSQGTGVGEKLFF.

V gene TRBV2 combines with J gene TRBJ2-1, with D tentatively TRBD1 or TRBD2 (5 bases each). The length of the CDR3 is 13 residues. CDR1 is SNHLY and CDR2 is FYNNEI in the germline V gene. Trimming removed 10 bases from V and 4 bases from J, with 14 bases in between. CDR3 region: CATQEGIYNEQFF. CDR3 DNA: TGTGCCACCCAAGAGGGGATTTACAATGAGCAGTTCTTC.

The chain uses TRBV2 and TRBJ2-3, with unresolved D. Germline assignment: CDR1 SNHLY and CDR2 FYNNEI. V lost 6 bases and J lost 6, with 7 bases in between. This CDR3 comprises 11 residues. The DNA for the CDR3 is TGTGCCAGCAGGCTCGCGGATACGCAGTATTTT. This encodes CASRLADTQYF.